This T cell receptor beta chain emerged from a study of shared clonotypes between healthy human individuals. Overall study: Per donor, three plates held CD4 naive cells, three held CD4 memory, two held CD8 naive and one held CD8 memory.

An even split of each subset's genomic DNA across several immunoSEQ plates was performed. Only in-frame clones appear in the TCRdb table, and some are missing; sequencing was by immunoSEQ multiplex PCR. Of about 590,000 clones detected, nearly 97% appear once; the ten largest clones hold roughly 0.1%. Terminally differentiated effector memory CD45RA+ cells were excluded by CCR7 positive selection of CD45RO-negative cells. CDR1 is SGHRS and CDR2 is YFSETQ in the germline V gene. This CDR3 is 15 amino acids long. The V and J ends lost 3 bases and 3 bases respectively, with 14 bases between them. The specimen was naive CD8+ T cells sorted from blood. This TCR was sampled from a woman in her twenties or thirties in good health. The chain is built from TRBV5-1 and TRBJ2-3; weak D call: TRBD1 (6 bases). The CDR3 spells CASSSALTGTDTQYF. CDR3 sequence (DNA): TGCGCCAGCAGCTCAGCGCTTACAGGGACAGATACGCAGTATTTT.